One sample yielded the 20 T cell receptor beta chains listed below, sequenced in a study of monozygotic twins with cystic fibrosis. Here immunoSEQ multiplex PCR was the method, and the copy in TCRdb shows in-frame clones only, minus some. This sample carries thousands of clones, about 93% of them seen once, and the ten largest clones take around 0.58%. The sequenced sample consisted of blood. The receptors were sampled from a boy aged 2 to 10 with cystic fibrosis.

The rearrangement uses TRBV5-1 and TRBJ1-6; no clear D. This CDR3 comprises 17 residues. Trimming cost V 4 bases and J 5 bases, with 19 bases left between them. CDR1 and CDR2 (germline): SGHRS, YFSETQ. The CDR3 is CASSARLQALNNSPLHF. The CDR3, as DNA: TGCGCCAGCAGCGCAAGACTGCAAGCGCTTAATAATTCACCCCTCCACTTT.

V is TRBV7-9 and J is TRBJ1-6, with no clear D. The V end was cut by 5 bases, the J end by 6 bases, with 17 bases between. The CDR3 is made up of 16 amino acids. Germline values: CDR1 SEHNR, CDR2 FQNEAQ (reference sequence). CDR3 bases: TGTGCCAGCAGCGGAGTTGGGTTTGCTCCTAATTCACCCCTCCACTTT. Its translation: CASSGVGFAPNSPLHF.

For this clone: The junction does not match germline at one end; this may be a read error. The rearrangement uses TRBV5-3 and TRBJ2-5; a weak D match, TRBD2 (7 bases). TRBV5-3 is noted as an ORF with a role that remains uncertain. The CDR3 covers 15 residues. The CDR3 region has the DNA TGTACCAGAAGCCGACGGGGGCGGGAGAAAGAGACCCAGTACTTC. It specifies CTRSRRGREKETQYF.

The genes are TRBV6-6 and TRBJ2-5; TRBD1 is a possible D gene (6 bases). The germline V gene encodes CDR1 MNHNY and CDR2 SVGAGI (reference sequence). The CDR3 totals 12 residues. Trimming stripped 6 bases from V and 2 bases from J, with 7 bases between. CDR3 DNA: TGTGCCAGCAGACAGGGACAAGAGACCCAGTACTTC. It specifies CASRQGQETQYF.

The chain combines TRBV7-9 with TRBJ1-2; weak D call: TRBD1 (6 bases). This CDR3 is 14 amino acids long. The V end was cut by 5 bases, the J end by 8 bases, with 18 bases between. Germline V gives CDR1 SEHNR, CDR2 FQNEAQ (reference sequence). The CDR3 reads CASSMETTGDGYTF. CDR3 bases: TGTGCCAGCAGCATGGAGACGACAGGAGACGGCTACACCTTC.

This chain connects TRBV5-5 to TRBJ2-7; the D is unclear. Germline CDR1 reads SGHKS; CDR2 reads YYEKEE (reference sequence). The CDR3 runs 16 residues. Deletions cut 0 bases from V and 0 bases from J, with 13 bases between. The CDR3 DNA sequence: TGTGCCAGCAGCTTGGTCTTCAGGCCGAGCTCCTACGAGCAGTACTTC. This encodes CASSLVFRPSSYEQYF. Full variable domain (rest looked up from reference TRBV5-5 and TRBJ2-7): DAGVTQSPTHLIKTRGQQVTLRCSPISGHKSVSWYQQVLGQGPQFIFQYYEKEERGRGNFPDRFSARQFPNYSSELNVNALLLGDSALYLCASSLVFRPSSYEQYFGPGTRLTVT.

CDR3 protein: CASSEGLIGELFF. The CDR3 DNA is TGTGCCAGCAGTGAAGGGTTAATAGGGGAGCTGTTTTTT. The genes are TRBV2 and TRBJ2-2; no clear D gene. The germline CDR1 and CDR2 sequences are SNHLY and FYNNEI. V was trimmed by 1 base and J by 8 bases, leaving 8 bases between them. CDR3 size: 13 residues.

The rearrangement links TRBV7-9 to TRBJ2-5; tentatively, D is TRBD1 (5 bases). V was pared by 1 base and J by 3 bases, with 12 bases between. The length of the CDR3 is 15 residues. Germline V gene data show CDR1 as SEHNR and CDR2 as FQNEAQ (reference sequence). For the CDR3, the DNA is TGTGCCAGCAGCTTAGGGCGGTGGGGCGAAGAGACCCAGTACTTC. Translated: CASSLGRWGEETQYF.

The rearrangement uses TRBV19 and TRBJ1-6, with D perhaps TRBD1 (6 bases). Trimming left V 9 bases short and J 8 bases short, with 17 bases between. The germline CDR1 and CDR2 sequences are LNHDA and SQIVND (reference sequence). The CDR3 is made up of 14 amino acids. The CDR3 DNA reads as TGTGCCAGCGGACAGCCAATTCCTTATTCACCCCTCCACTTT. Translating it yields CASGQPIPYSPLHF.

The rearrangement links TRBV27 to TRBJ2-7; 11 nucleotides match TRBD1. This CDR3 is built from 14 residues. Per the germline V gene, CDR1 is MNHEY and CDR2 is SMNVEV (reference sequence). The junction had 3 bases not matched to a gene; V was cut back by 5 bases and J by 3 bases. CDR3 residues: CASSPGTGGYEQYF. In DNA form, the CDR3 reads TGTGCCAGCAGTCCCGGGACAGGGGGCTACGAGCAGTACTTC.

In this sample, this clone turned up a few times. The chain's CDR3 is CASALESNQPQHF. CDR3 DNA: TGTGCCAGCGCCCTCGAGAGCAATCAGCCCCAGCATTTT. V gene TRBV2 combines with J gene TRBJ1-5; D is unresolved. The CDR3 extends over 13 amino acids. Trimming removed 8 bases from V and 1 base from J, with 9 bases in between. Germline V gives CDR1 SNHLY, CDR2 FYNNEI.

The chain recombines TRBV5-1 with TRBJ2-1; D unclear. V lost 0 bases and J lost 4, with 8 bases in between. CDR3 size: 14 residues. Germline CDR1 and CDR2: SGHRS and YFSETQ. For the CDR3, the DNA is TGCGCCAGCAGCTTGGGGCAGGATTACAATGAGCAGTTCTTC. As protein: CASSLGQDYNEQFF.

This chain connects TRBV4-2 to TRBJ1-2; D unclear. The CDR3 consists of 14 residues. V was clipped by 0 bases and J by 5 bases, with 10 bases between them. Germline assignment: CDR1 LGHNA and CDR2 YNFKEQ. The CDR3 sequence is CASSQDLPRYGYTF. The CDR3 nucleotides read TGTGCCAGCAGCCAAGATCTACCTAGATATGGCTACACCTTC.

The rearrangement links TRBV4-1 to TRBJ2-5; D may be TRBD2 (5 bases). This CDR3 region has 16 residues. Germline CDR1 reads MGHRA; CDR2 reads YSYEKL. Deletions cut 3 bases from V and 2 bases from J, with 16 bases between. The CDR3 nucleotides read TGCGCCAGCAGCCACGAACGGGGAGCAGTACAAGAGACCCAGTACTTC. Protein sequence: CASSHERGAVQETQYF.

The chain joins TRBV7-8 to TRBJ2-5; 9 positions match TRBD2. This CDR3 region has 16 residues. V was clipped by 2 bases and J by 1 base; unmatched bases: 5. From germline, CDR1 is SGHVS and CDR2 FQNEAQ. The CDR3 DNA reads as TGTGCCAGCAGCTTATTAGCGGGGGCCTCCCAAGAGACCCAGTACTTC. Its protein product is CASSLLAGASQETQYF.

Only one count was recorded for this clone. This chain joins TRBV14 and TRBJ2-3; TRBD2 is a possible D gene (5 bases). Germline V gene lookup returns CDR1 SGHDN and CDR2 FVKESK. The CDR3 runs to 15 residues. Trimming took 1 base from V and 6 from J, leaving 14 bases between them. Here the CDR3 reads CASSQAIRGSDTQYF. The CDR3 coding sequence is TGTGCCAGCAGCCAAGCGATTAGAGGGTCCGATACGCAGTATTTT.

This rearrangement joins TRBV11-2 to TRBJ2-5; 7 bases are a match to TRBD2. The CDR3 has 13 amino acids. CDR1 and CDR2 (germline): SGHAT, FQNNGV. J gave up 5 bases and V 3 bases, and 3 bases lay outside the gene matches. Here the CDR3 DNA reads TGTGCCAGCAGCTTCTGGGGGGGGGAGACCCAGTACTTC. It yields the protein CASSFWGGETQYF.

V gene TRBV10-3 combines with J gene TRBJ2-3; 8 positions agree with TRBD1. This CDR3 is 15 amino acids long. The trim removed 6 bases at V and 2 bases at J, leaving 7 bases unmatched. In germline, CDR1 is ENHRY, CDR2 SYGVKD. The CDR3 nucleotides read TGTGCCATCAGCCGTGGACAGGGAATCACAGATACGCAGTATTTT. Translation gives CAISRGQGITDTQYF.

V usage is TRBV20-1 and J usage is TRBJ2-5; D call uncertain. Deletions cut 3 bases from V and 2 bases from J, with 4 bases between. This CDR3 is built from 11 residues. The germline gives CDR1 DFQATT, CDR2 SNEGSKA (reference sequence). The CDR3 is CSARLQETQYF. Written as DNA, the CDR3 is TGCAGTGCTAGGTTACAAGAGACCCAGTACTTC.

The chain combines TRBV10-3 with TRBJ1-5; D is unresolved. Trimming removed 8 bases at V and 6 bases at J, with 14 bases between. Looked up from germline, CDR1 is ENHRY and CDR2 is SYGVKD. The CDR3 covers 13 residues. CDR3 loop: CAIGTGEVQPQHF. CDR3 nucleotides: TGTGCCATCGGAACGGGTGAGGTTCAGCCCCAGCATTTT.